Detailed here is one T cell receptor beta chain. What it recognizes is unknown. This entry comes from a study of shared clonotypes between healthy human individuals. Donors were Caucasian adults residing in Nashville, Tennessee, USA. DNA input for the unsorted PBMC replicate PCRs was approximately 300 ng, about 32,000 T cell genomes. Original handling: ImmunoSEQ supplied junction-only sequences lacking quality scores, so filtering was different. Here immunoSEQ multiplex PCR was the method, and the copy in TCRdb shows in-frame clones only, minus some. For V, J and clone size, that table is used; D and trimming come from the DNA. Of about 480,000 clones listed, 79% are singletons. This CDR3 is 15 amino acids long. From germline, CDR1 is SGHTS and CDR2 YDEGEE. The ends were cut back, 0 bases at V and 5 bases at J, with 14 bases in the middle. General study results and limits: Donor scarcity curtailed the genetic and exposure-history diversity represented herein.

V and J are TRBV5-8 and TRBJ2-5, with a tentative D call TRBD1 (6 bases). Sequences were obtained from PBMCs. The TCR comes from a woman in her thirties or forties in good health. Some clones in this sample may be carry-over from other donors' samples. For the CDR3, the DNA is TGTGCCAGCAGCTTGGGGTCTAGGCAGGGGGAGACCCAGTACTTC. Translated: CASSLGSRQGETQYF.